This T cell receptor beta chain was identified during a study of cytomegalovirus exposure and HLA in healthy donors. Findings and limits, study-wide: It was 150 or so TCR beta chains that were listed as cytomegalovirus-associated. First-cohort TCR clusters tended to co-occur in the 130 or so validation repertoires, a later analysis found.

Profiled with immunoSEQ multiplex PCR; TCRdb holds only in-frame clones, not every one. The profile shows about 98,000 clones, around nine tenths of them singletons. Germline V CDR1 and CDR2: SGHTA, FQGTGA. The length of the CDR3 is 16 residues. Trimming shortened V by 5 bases and J by 0 bases, and 16 bases separated the two germline ends. As for this clone: Its cognate antigen is unknown.

The V and J genes are TRBV7-3 and TRBJ1-1; a possible D gene is TRBD1 (5 bases). The TCR was taken from a woman aged 25 to 39 in good health and CMV-seronegative. Sequenced: PBMCs. This chain's CDR3 is CASSDQNRSLNTEAFF. CDR3 in DNA: TGTGCCAGCAGCGACCAAAACAGGTCCTTGAACACTGAAGCTTTCTTT.